This T cell receptor beta chain was obtained from a study of shared clonotypes between healthy human individuals. The repertoire was sequenced with immunoSEQ multiplex PCR; TCRdb's copy has only in-frame clones and lacks some. The data hold 2 million or so clones, with about 95% observed a single time. General study points: In having few donors, the study represented limited genetic and exposure-history diversity. Naive subsets generally had larger estimated richness than memory subsets. Rarefaction showed that sequencing of sorted subsets was incomplete (despite large depth).

Positive CCR7 selection of CD45RO-negative cells yielded the naive CD8 cells, and terminally differentiated effector memory CD45RA+ cells were excluded. This CDR3 comprises 14 residues. Germline V gene data show CDR1 as MDHEN and CDR2 as SYDVKM. Trimming removed 3 bases at V and 2 bases at J, with 11 bases between. With regard to this clone: Its specificity is unknown.

The specimen sequenced was naive CD8+ T cells sorted from blood. This sequence joins TRBV28 and TRBJ2-7; D perhaps matches TRBD1 (6 bases). This receptor was obtained from a man younger than 35 in good health. CDR3 nucleotide sequence: TGTGCCAGCAGTTTGTCCACAGGGACCTACGAGCAGTACTTC. Encoded protein: CASSLSTGTYEQYF.